This T cell receptor beta chain came from a study of CD8 T cells in ankylosing spondylitis. At least ten counts were recorded for this clonotype. No antigen is known for it. TCRdb re-called the 5' RACE reads through MiXCR, storing one row per CDR3 protein. The data hold 150,000 to 200,000 distinct CDR3 sequences, with approximately 10% observed a single time. General study results and limits: A TCR beta motif made of about 8 highly homologous variants seemed typical of ankylosing spondylitis blood. Reactive arthritis synovial fluid and blood previously showed some of these motif variants. The authors reported significant enrichment of disease-linked clones in matched ankylosing spondylitis synovial fluid.

The sample consisted of blood, either unsorted or a sorted T cell fraction (not recorded which). This clonotype was obtained from a male donor with ankylosing spondylitis or in good health (not recorded which).

CDR3 in amino acids: CASSVADEQYF. CDR3 DNA: TGTGCCAGCTCGGTTGCGGACGAGCAGTACTTC. This rearrangement joins TRBV3-1 to TRBJ2-7; D is ambiguous. Germline CDR1 is LGHDT and CDR2 is YNNKEL (reference sequence). The CDR3 loop spans 11 amino acids. V was pared by 8 bases and J by 5 bases, with 10 bases between.